Given below is one T cell receptor beta chain in context. This clone was seen only a few times. Its antigen is not yet known. No much larger clone exists at a distance of one base, and base qualities are not known. TCRbeta CDR3 regions were amplified from genomic DNA using the immunoSEQ Assay, a bias-controlled multiplex PCR. As for the original processing: Within the assay, amplification of reference gene primers was used to estimate how many nucleated cells each sample contained. To quantify the absolute abundance of each unique TCRbeta CDR3 rearrangement, sequence reads were collapsed and filtered. Productive Simpson clonality was computed per sample as the square root of Simpson's diversity index over productive rearrangements. The table was pulled from immuneACCESS by TCRdb, which kept in-frame rearrangements only. Such tables lose some clones; where checked, under half of the loss comes from unresolved V genes, and the rest has no known cause. V, J and clone size derive from that table, while D and trimming were established from the DNA sequence. The sample table shows 97,000 or so clones, and approximately 90% are seen once. The ten largest account for 1.7% of the sample.

The data are from a study of blood T cell repertoires in COVID-19 (dated by TCRdb to the early 2020s). For context, the study as a whole: Samples from collaborators originated in the United States, Italy and Spain and spanned both the acute and convalescent phases of COVID-19. The prospective study material was composed of cDNA or gDNA derived from T cells, B-cell-depleted T cells, or PBMCs. Subjects who had been exposed to COVID-19, were actively infected with it, or had recovered from it provided the deeply sampled blood TCRbeta repertoires that made up the dataset. A freely available public database, intended as a resource for researchers studying the immune response to SARS-CoV-2, is where the repertoires were released. Samples came from the ongoing ImmuneRACE study (first 160 participants) plus 1,254 subjects from 6 global collaborators. A de-identified subject ID, COVID-19 status, age in years and sex were almost always included in the sample metadata. Where available, HLA class I and class II types were obtained from metadata supplied by the sample provider rather than from assay-based typing.

Collaborating institutions collected whole blood in K2EDTA tubes following their own protocols. For TCRbeta analysis, collaborator samples were shipped as frozen whole blood, as isolated PBMCs, or as DNA extracted from either sample type. The paper as a whole reports these results and caveats: The quantity of clinical and demographic metadata differed by source and by participant and was supplied without curation.

This sequence originates from a man aged 60 to 69 with acute or convalescent COVID-19. Source material: peripheral blood.

The CDR3 region: CCGGGVYNEQFF. The DNA reads as follows: TGCTGTGGCGGGGGGGTTTACAATGAGCAGTTCTTC. This sequence uses TRBV29-1 and TRBJ2-1; TRBD2 lines up with 9 middle nucleotides. The CDR3 runs 12 amino acids, cysteine and phenylalanine included. Only the CDR3 region is kept as DNA, spanning 36 bases read in frame from base 1. CDR1 and CDR2 (SQVTM, ANQGSEA) derive from the germline V gene.